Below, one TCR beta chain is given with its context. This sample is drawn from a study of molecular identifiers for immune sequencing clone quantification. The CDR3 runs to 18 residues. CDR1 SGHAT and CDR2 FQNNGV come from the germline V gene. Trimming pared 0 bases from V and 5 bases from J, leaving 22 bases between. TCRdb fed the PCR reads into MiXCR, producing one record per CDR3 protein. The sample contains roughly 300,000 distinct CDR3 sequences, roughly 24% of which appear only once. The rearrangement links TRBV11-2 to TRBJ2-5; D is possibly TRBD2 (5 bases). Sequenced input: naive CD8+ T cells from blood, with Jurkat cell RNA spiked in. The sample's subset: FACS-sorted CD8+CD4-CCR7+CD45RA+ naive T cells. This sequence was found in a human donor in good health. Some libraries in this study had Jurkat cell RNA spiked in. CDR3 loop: CASSLDYWETQRRETQYF. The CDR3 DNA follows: TGTGCCAGCAGCTTAGATTACTGGGAGACCCAACGGCGGGAGACCCAGTACTTC.